This T cell receptor beta chain appears in the sequencing data of a study of control samples from healthy donors and cancer patients. In germline, CDR1 is MNHEY, CDR2 SVGAGI. V lost 4 bases, J lost 6 bases, and 12 bases lay in between. CDR3 size: 14 residues. Sequencing was performed with immunoSEQ multiplex PCR; in TCRdb, only in-frame clones are kept and a portion is missing. The table has tens of thousands of clones, 90% seen once; the top ten hold almost 6%. V gene TRBV6-5 combines with J gene TRBJ2-2, with D hard to call. The origin of this receptor is a man aged 55 to 70 with colorectal cancer. Sequenced sample: PBMCs. CDR3 nucleotide sequence: TGTGCCAGCAGTTCTGGGCAGACGGCCGGGGAGCTGTTTTTT. As protein: CASSSGQTAGELFF.